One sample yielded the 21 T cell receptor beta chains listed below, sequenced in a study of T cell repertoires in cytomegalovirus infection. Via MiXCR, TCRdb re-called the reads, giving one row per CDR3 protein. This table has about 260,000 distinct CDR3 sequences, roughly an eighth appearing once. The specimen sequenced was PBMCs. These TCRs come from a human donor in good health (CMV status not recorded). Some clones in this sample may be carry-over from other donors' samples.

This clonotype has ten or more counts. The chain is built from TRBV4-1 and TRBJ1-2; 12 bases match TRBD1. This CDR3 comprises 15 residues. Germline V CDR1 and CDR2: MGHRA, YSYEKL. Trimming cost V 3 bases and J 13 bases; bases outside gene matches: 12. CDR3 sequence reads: CASSHPGQGASGGTF. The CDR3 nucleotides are TGCGCCAGCAGCCACCCGGGACAGGGGGCCTCTGGCGGCACCTTC.

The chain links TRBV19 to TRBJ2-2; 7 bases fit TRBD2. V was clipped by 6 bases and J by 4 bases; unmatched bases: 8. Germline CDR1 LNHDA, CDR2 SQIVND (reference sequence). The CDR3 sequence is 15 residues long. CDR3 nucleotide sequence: TGTGCCAGTAGGACGGCTAGCGGAGGCACCGGGGAGCTGTTTTTT. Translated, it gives CASRTASGGTGELFF.

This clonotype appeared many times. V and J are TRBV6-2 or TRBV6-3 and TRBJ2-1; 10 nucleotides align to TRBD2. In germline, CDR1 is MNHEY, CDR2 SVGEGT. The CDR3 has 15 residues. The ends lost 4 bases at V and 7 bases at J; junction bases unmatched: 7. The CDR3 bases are TGTGCCAGCAGTTCCTCTAGGACTAGCGGTAATGAGCAGTTCTTC. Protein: CASSSSRTSGNEQFF.

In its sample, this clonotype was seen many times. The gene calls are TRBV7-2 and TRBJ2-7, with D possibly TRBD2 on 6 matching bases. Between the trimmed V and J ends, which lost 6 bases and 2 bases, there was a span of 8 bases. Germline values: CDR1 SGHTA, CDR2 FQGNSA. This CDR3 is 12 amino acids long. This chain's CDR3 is CASSSGAYEQYF. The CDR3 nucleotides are TGTGCCAGCAGTTCGGGGGCCTACGAGCAGTACTTC.

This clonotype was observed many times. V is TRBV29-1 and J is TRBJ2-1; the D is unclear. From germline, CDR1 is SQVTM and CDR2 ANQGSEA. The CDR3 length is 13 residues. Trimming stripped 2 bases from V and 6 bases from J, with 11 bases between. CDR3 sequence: CSVEIEAGNEQFF. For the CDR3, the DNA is TGCAGCGTTGAAATAGAAGCAGGCAATGAGCAGTTCTTC.

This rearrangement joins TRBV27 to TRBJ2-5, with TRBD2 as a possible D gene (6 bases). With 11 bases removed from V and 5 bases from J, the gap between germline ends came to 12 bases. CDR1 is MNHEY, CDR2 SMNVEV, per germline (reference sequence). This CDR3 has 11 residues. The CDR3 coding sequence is TGTGCCTCTGGGGGGTTTGAGACCCAGTACTTC. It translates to CASGGFETQYF.

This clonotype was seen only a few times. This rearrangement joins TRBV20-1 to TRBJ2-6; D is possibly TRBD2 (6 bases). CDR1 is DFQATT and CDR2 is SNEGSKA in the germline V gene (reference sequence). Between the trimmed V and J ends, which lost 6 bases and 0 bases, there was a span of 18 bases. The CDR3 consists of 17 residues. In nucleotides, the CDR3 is TGCAGTGCGCGGGACCCACGGGGTTCCTCTGGGGCCAACGTCCTGACTTTC. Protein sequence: CSARDPRGSSGANVLTF.

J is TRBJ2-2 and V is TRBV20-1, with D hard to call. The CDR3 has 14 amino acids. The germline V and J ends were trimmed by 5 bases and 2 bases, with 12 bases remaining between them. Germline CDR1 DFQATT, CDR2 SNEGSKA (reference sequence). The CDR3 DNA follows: TGCAGTGCTCGCCAGACTGGAAACACCGGGGAGCTGTTTTTT. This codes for CSARQTGNTGELFF.

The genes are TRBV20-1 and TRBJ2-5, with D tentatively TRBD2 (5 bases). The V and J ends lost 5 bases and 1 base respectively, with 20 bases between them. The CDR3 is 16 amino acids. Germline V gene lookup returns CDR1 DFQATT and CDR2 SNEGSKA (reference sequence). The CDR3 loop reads CSAVPRIGKPQETQYF. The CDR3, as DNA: TGCAGTGCTGTCCCTAGGATCGGGAAACCCCAAGAGACCCAGTACTTC.

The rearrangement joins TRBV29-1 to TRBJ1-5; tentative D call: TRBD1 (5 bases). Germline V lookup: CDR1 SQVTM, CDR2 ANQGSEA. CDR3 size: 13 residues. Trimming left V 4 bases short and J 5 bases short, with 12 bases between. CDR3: CSVVLGPDQPQHF. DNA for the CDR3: TGCAGCGTTGTGCTGGGGCCGGATCAGCCCCAGCATTTT.

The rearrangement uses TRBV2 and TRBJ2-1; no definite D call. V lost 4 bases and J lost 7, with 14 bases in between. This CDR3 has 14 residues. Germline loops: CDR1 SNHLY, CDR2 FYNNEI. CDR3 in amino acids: CASSGLPTYNEQFF. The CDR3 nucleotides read TGTGCCAGCAGTGGTCTCCCCACGTATAATGAGCAGTTCTTC.

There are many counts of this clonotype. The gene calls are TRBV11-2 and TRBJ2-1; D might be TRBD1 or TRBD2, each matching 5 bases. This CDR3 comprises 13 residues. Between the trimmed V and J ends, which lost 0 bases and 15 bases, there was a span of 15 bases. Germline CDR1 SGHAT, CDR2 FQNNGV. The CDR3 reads CASSLDRDGYPFF. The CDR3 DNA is TGTGCCAGCAGCTTAGATCGGGACGGGTATCCGTTCTTC. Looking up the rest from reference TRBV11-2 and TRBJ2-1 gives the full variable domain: EAGVAQSPRYKIIEKRQSVAFWCNPISGHATLYWYQQILGQGPKLLIQFQNNGVVDDSQLPKDRFSAERLKGVDSTLKIQPAKLEDSAVYLCASSLDRDGYPFFGPGTRLTVL.

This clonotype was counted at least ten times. The DNA of the CDR3 is TGCAGCGTCCAACGAGCCCGGGGGACAGGGTTGCACAATGAGCAGTTCTTC. Its protein is CSVQRARGTGLHNEQFF. This chain connects TRBV29-1 to TRBJ2-1; TRBD1 aligns across 9 bases. V lost 6 bases and J lost 5; bases outside the gene matches: 17. The CDR3 has 17 amino acids. Germline-derived CDR1 and CDR2 are SQVTM and ANQGSEA.

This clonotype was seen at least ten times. CDR3 nucleotides: TGTGCCAGCAGTTCCCGGGACCTCGTCCAAGAGACCCAGTACTTC. Protein sequence: CASSSRDLVQETQYF. The chain links TRBV28 to TRBJ2-5, with D perhaps matching TRBD1 or TRBD2 (5 bases each). Germline V gene sequence: CDR1 MDHEN, CDR2 SYDVKM. CDR3 length equals 15 residues. Trimming removed 4 bases at V and 1 base at J, with 13 bases between. Variable domain in full (rest from reference TRBV28 and TRBJ2-5): DVKVTQSSRYLVKRTGEKVFLECVQDMDHENMFWYRQDPGLGLRLIYFSYDVKMKEKGDIPEGYSVSREKKERFSLILESASTNQTSMYLCASSSRDLVQETQYFGPGTRLLVL.

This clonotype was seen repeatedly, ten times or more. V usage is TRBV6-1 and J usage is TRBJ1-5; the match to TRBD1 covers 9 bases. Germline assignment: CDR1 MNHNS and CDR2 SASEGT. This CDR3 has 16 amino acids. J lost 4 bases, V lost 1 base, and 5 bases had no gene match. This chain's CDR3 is CASSEDLGTGNQPQHF. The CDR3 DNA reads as TGTGCCAGCAGTGAAGATTTGGGGACAGGGAATCAGCCCCAGCATTTT.

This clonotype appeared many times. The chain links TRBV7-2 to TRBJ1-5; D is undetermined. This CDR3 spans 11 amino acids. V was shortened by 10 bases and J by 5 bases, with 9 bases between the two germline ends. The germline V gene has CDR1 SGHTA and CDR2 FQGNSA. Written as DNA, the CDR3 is TGTGCCACGGGGAAGGATCAGCCCCAGCATTTT. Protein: CATGKDQPQHF.

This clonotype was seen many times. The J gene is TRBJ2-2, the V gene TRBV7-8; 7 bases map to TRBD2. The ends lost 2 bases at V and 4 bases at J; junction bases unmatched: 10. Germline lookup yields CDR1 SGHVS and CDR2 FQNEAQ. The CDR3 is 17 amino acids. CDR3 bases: TGTGCCAGCAGCTTATCGCGCGCTAGCGGAATCACCGGGGAGCTGTTTTTT. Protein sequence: CASSLSRASGITGELFF.

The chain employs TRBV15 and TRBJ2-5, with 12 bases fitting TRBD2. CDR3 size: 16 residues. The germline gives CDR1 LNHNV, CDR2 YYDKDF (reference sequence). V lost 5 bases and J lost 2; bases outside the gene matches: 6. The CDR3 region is CATSLSTSGGQETQYF. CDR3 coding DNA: TGTGCCACCAGCTTATCGACTAGCGGGGGTCAAGAGACCCAGTACTTC.

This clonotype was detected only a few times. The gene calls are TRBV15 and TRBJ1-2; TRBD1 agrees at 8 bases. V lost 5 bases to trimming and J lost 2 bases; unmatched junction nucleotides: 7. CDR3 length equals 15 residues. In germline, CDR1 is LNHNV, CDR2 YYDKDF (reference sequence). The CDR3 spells CATSAQNRGNYGYTF. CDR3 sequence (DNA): TGTGCCACCAGCGCACAAAACAGGGGGAACTATGGCTACACCTTC.

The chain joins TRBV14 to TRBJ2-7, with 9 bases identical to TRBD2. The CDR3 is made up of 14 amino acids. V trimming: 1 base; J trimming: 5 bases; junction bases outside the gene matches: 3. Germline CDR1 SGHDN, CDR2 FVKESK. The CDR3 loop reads CASSQVGLANEQYF. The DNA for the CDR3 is TGTGCCAGCAGCCAAGTTGGACTAGCGAACGAGCAGTACTTC.

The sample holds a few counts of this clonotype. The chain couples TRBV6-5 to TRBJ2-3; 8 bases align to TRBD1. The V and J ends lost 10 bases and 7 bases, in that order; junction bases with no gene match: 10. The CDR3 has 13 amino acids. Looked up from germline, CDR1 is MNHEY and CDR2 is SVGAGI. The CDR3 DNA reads TGTGCCACCCAGGGGGCGGCTGGGAATACGCAGTATTTT. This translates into CATQGAAGNTQYF.